This T cell receptor (beta chain) was recovered during a study of tumor-infiltrating lymphocytes in localized non-small cell lung cancer. Study at large: Some samples were collected after neoadjuvant chemotherapy; smokers, never-smokers and several histologies were included. Tumor tissue and non-adjacent uninvolved lung came from each patient.

Using immunoSEQ multiplex PCR, the repertoire was profiled, and TCRdb retains in-frame clones only, with some absent. This sample has about 24,000 clones, with approximately 59% found just once. As for this clone: Its matching antigen is unknown.

In germline, CDR1 is SGHDT, CDR2 YYEEEE. This CDR3 contains 13 residues. Trimming took off 0 bases at V and 4 bases at J, with 4 bases between the two ends. Regarding the study as a whole: Each assay used a separate piece of the same tissue. Higher tumor T cell infiltration than in uninvolved lung was supported by TCRbeta sequencing.

This TCR was recovered from a human donor with non-small cell lung cancer. The chain recombines TRBV5-6 with TRBJ2-2; the D is unclear. Sequences were obtained from lung tumor tissue. The CDR3: CASSLAPTGELFF. CDR3 DNA: TGTGCCAGCAGCTTGGCTCCCACCGGGGAGCTGTTTTTT.